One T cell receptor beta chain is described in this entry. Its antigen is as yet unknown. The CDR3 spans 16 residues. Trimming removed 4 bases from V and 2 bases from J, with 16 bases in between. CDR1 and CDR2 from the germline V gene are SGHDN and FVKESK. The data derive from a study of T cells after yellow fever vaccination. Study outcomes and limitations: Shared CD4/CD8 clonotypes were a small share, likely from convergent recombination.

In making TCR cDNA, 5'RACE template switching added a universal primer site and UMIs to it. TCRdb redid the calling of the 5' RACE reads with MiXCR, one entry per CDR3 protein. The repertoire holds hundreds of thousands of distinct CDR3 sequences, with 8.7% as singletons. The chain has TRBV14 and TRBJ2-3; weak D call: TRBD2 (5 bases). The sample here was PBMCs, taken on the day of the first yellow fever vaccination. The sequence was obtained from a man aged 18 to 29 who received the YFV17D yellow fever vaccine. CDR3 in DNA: TGTGCCAGCAGCCCCGGGATTTATGAGTACACAGATACGCAGTATTTT. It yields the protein CASSPGIYEYTDTQYF.